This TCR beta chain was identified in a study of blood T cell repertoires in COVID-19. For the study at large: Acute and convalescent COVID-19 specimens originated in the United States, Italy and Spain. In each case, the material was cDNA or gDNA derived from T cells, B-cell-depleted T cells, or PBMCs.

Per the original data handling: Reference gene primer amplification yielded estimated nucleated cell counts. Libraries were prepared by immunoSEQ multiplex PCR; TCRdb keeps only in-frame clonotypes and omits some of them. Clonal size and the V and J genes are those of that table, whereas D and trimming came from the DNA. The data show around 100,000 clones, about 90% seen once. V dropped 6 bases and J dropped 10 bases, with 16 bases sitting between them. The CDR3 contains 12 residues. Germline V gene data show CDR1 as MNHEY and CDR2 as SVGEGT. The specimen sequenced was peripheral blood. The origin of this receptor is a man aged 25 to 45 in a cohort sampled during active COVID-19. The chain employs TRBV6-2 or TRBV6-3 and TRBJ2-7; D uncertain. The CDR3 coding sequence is TGTGCCAGCAGCAAGAGCCCGATGTACCAGTACTTC. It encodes CASSKSPMYQYF.